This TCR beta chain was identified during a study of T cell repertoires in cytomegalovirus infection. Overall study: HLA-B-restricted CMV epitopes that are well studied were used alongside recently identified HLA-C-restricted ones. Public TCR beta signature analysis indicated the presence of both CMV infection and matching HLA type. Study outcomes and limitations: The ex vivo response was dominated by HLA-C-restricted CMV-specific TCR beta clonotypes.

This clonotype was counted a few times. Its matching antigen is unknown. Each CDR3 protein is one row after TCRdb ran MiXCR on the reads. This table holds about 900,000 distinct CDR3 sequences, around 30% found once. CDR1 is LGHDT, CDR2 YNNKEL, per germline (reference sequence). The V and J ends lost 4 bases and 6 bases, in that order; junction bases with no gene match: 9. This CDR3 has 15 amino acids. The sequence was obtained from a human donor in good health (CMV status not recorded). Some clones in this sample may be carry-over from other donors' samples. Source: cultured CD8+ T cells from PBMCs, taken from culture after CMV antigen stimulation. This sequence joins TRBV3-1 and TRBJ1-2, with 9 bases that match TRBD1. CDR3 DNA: TGTGCCAGCAGCCCGTACAGGGGGCACGGAGATGGCTACACCTTC. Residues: CASSPYRGHGDGYTF.